These 20 T cell receptor beta chains came from one sample sequenced in a study of T cell responses to AZD1222 COVID-19 vaccine (dated by TCRdb to 2020 to 2022). This sample's time point label indicates: baseline before first vaccination. The receptor library was made with the immunoSEQ multiplex PCR assay. TCRdb carries this immuneACCESS record with in-frame sequences only. Its versions omit some clonotypes, under half of them owing to an unresolved V gene in the studies checked, with the rest unexplained. The sample contains about 150,000 clones, over 75% of them found a single time. Over 1.1% of the sample is held by the ten biggest clonotypes. The sample consisted of peripheral blood, taken on day 0 of AZD1222 vaccination. These TCRs come from an adult in good health.

The chain combines TRBV27 with TRBJ1-5, with D tentatively TRBD1 (5 bases). V was clipped by 3 bases and J by 7 bases, with 10 bases between them. In germline, CDR1 is MNHEY, CDR2 SMNVEV (reference sequence). CDR3 size: 13 residues. CDR3 nucleotides: TGTGCCAGCAGTTTGGGGGTGTGGCAGCCCCAGCATTTT. Its translation: CASSLGVWQPQHF.

The gene calls are TRBV19 and TRBJ1-5; TRBD1 matches at 11 bases. Trimming removed 6 bases from V and 5 bases from J; junction bases left unmatched: 6. The V gene's germline CDR1 is LNHDA and CDR2 SQIVND (reference sequence). The CDR3 loop spans 15 amino acids. In DNA form, the CDR3 reads TGTGCCAGTAGGGACGGACAGGGGGCGGATCAGCCCCAGCATTTT. Its protein product is CASRDGQGADQPQHF.

CDR3 DNA: TGTGCCAGCAGCTTAACGGGGGACCGTCACACCGGGGAGCTGTTTTTT. Its protein is CASSLTGDRHTGELFF. This chain joins TRBV7-2 and TRBJ2-2; perhaps TRBD2 as D (6 bases). CDR3 length: 16 amino acids. Trimming cost V 2 bases and J 3 bases, with 13 bases left between them. Germline loops: CDR1 SGHTA, CDR2 FQGNSA.

The chain links TRBV29-1 to TRBJ2-3, with a possible D match to TRBD1 (5 bases). V lost 3 bases and J lost 4, with 8 bases in between. The CDR3 covers 12 residues. The germline gives CDR1 SQVTM, CDR2 ANQGSEA. CDR3 nucleotide sequence: TGCAGCGTTGAGGCAGGGTCAGATACGCAGTATTTT. Its translation is CSVEAGSDTQYF.

This chain joins TRBV28 and TRBJ1-2, with D hard to call. Trimming pared 6 bases from V and 7 bases from J, leaving 15 bases between. Germline V gene sequence: CDR1 MDHEN, CDR2 SYDVKM. This CDR3 contains 13 residues. CDR3 sequence reads: CASRTDGYPGYTF. In DNA, the CDR3 is TGTGCCAGCAGGACGGACGGCTACCCTGGCTACACCTTC.

This clone was seen a few times. This chain uses TRBV5-4 with TRBJ1-4; D may be TRBD1 (6 bases). Trimming stripped 3 bases from V and 8 bases from J, with 14 bases between. This CDR3 has 14 residues. The V gene's germline CDR1 is SGHNT and CDR2 YYREEE (reference sequence). CDR3 amino acids: CASSSEQGGEKLFF. For the CDR3, the DNA is TGTGCCAGCAGCTCCGAACAGGGAGGGGAAAAACTGTTTTTT.

This clone has only one observation. CDR3 nucleotide sequence: TGTGCCAGCGCCCAATATGGCGGGAACACTGAAGCTTTCTTT. Translation: CASAQYGGNTEAFF. The V call is TRBV7-8, the J call TRBJ1-1; D remains unclear. In germline, CDR1 is SGHVS, CDR2 FQNEAQ. This CDR3 is built from 14 residues. The V gene lost 8 bases and the J gene lost 1 base, with 14 bases spanning the gap. Based on the CDR3 plus reference TRBV7-8 and TRBJ1-1, the full variable domain is GAGVSQSPRYKVAKRGQDVALRCDPISGHVSLFWYQQALGQGPEFLTYFQNEAQLDKSGLPSDRFFAERPEGSVSTLKIQRTQQEDSAVYLCASAQYGGNTEAFFGQGTRLTVV.

The chain uses TRBV27 and TRBJ2-7; tentative D call: TRBD2 (6 bases). From germline, CDR1 is MNHEY and CDR2 SMNVEV (reference sequence). Trimming stripped 6 bases from V and 5 bases from J, with 17 bases between. The CDR3 contains 14 residues. CDR3 sequence: CASSATRNFHEQYF. DNA of the CDR3: TGTGCCAGCAGCGCGACTAGAAATTTCCACGAGCAGTACTTC.

The chain joins TRBV5-6 to TRBJ1-3; 7 bases agree with TRBD1. The V gene's germline CDR1 is SGHDT and CDR2 YYEEEE. V gave up 4 bases and J gave up 2 bases; unmatched junction bases: 3. The CDR3 is 14 amino acids. As DNA, the CDR3 is TGTGCCAGCAGCCCGAGGGGGCCTGGAAACACCATATATTTT. Its protein product is CASSPRGPGNTIYF. Drawing the rest from reference TRBV5-6 and TRBJ1-3, the complete variable domain is DAGVTQSPTHLIKTRGQQVTLRCSPKSGHDTVSWYQQALGQGPQFIFQYYEEEERQRGNFPDRFSGHQFPNYSSELNVNALLLGDSALYLCASSPRGPGNTIYFGEGSWLTVV.

This CDR3 is CASSLSSGGSYQPQHF. The DNA of the CDR3 is TGTGCCAGCAGTTTATCGTCTGGGGGCAGTTATCAGCCCCAGCATTTT. The rearrangement joins TRBV28 to TRBJ1-5, with D perhaps matching TRBD1 (6 bases). Germline CDR1 reads MDHEN; CDR2 reads SYDVKM. The V and J ends lost 1 base and 5 bases respectively, with 15 bases between them. The CDR3 has 16 amino acids.

This chain uses TRBV5-1 with TRBJ2-5, with D possibly matching TRBD2 (5 bases). CDR1 SGHRS and CDR2 YFSETQ come from the germline V gene. The V end was cut by 4 bases, the J end by 4 bases, with 17 bases between. The CDR3 is 15 amino acids. CDR3 nucleotides: TGCGCCAGCAGCCCCGAGGGCAGGTATGGAGAGACCCAGTACTTC. This gives the protein CASSPEGRYGETQYF.

Points on this clone: This CDR3 is also generated by other DNA sequences in the sample. This sequence joins TRBV9 and TRBJ2-2; TRBD1 agrees at 9 bases. This CDR3 is 16 amino acids long. Germline V gene lookup returns CDR1 SGDLS and CDR2 YYNGEE. V lost 0 bases, J lost 0 bases, and 0 bases stayed unmatched. CDR3 coding DNA: TGTGCCAGCAGCGTAGGACAGGGGGCGAACACCGGGGAGCTGTTTTTT. Its translation is CASSVGQGANTGELFF.

This sequence joins TRBV4-2 and TRBJ1-1; 8 bases fit TRBD1. The germline V gene encodes CDR1 LGHNA and CDR2 YNFKEQ. J lost 1 base, V lost 7 bases, and 5 bases had no gene match. The CDR3 totals 14 residues. The DNA of the CDR3 is TGTGCCAGCAAGGAACAGGGGGAGAACACTGAAGCTTTCTTT. It is translated as CASKEQGENTEAFF.

The V gene is TRBV9, the J gene TRBJ1-2, with 8 bases matching TRBD1. The CDR3 has 19 amino acids. CDR1 is SGDLS, CDR2 YYNGEE, per germline. Unmatched junction bases numbered 19, after V lost 0 bases and J lost 6 bases. The CDR3 loop reads CASSVVPQTFRGREDGYTF. CDR3 in DNA: TGTGCCAGCAGCGTAGTCCCCCAAACATTCAGGGGGCGCGAGGATGGCTACACCTTC.

The chain has TRBV19 and TRBJ2-2, with 9 bases lining up with TRBD1. Unmatched junction bases numbered 5, after V lost 5 bases and J lost 7 bases. Germline CDR1 and CDR2: LNHDA and SQIVND (reference sequence). This CDR3 region has 14 residues. This chain's CDR3 is CASSPGQGVGELFF. CDR3 nucleotides: TGTGCCAGTAGTCCGGGACAGGGTGTCGGGGAGCTGTTTTTT.

This chain uses TRBV19 with TRBJ1-5; D call uncertain. Germline V gene data show CDR1 as LNHDA and CDR2 as SQIVND (reference sequence). Trimming removed 7 bases at V and 11 bases at J, with 9 bases between. The CDR3 is 10 amino acids. CDR3 loop: CASMGGTQHF. The CDR3 DNA reads TGTGCCAGTATGGGTGGAACCCAGCATTTT.

V and J are TRBV9 and TRBJ2-3, with TRBD2 matching over 11 bases. J lost 4 bases, V lost 3 bases, and 4 bases had no gene match. The CDR3 sequence is 15 residues long. Germline V lookup: CDR1 SGDLS, CDR2 YYNGEE. The CDR3 bases are TGTGCCAGCAGCGGCTCTAGCGGGAGGTCAGATACGCAGTATTTT. Protein: CASSGSSGRSDTQYF.

The chain combines TRBV4-1 with TRBJ2-7; D could derive from TRBD1 or TRBD2 (5 bases each). CDR1 and CDR2 from the germline V gene are MGHRA and YSYEKL. The V end was cut by 0 bases, the J end by 7 bases, with 16 bases between. The CDR3 loop spans 15 amino acids. The CDR3 DNA reads as TGCGCCAGCAGCCAAGATATCACAGGTCCGGGAGAGCAGTACTTC. It encodes CASSQDITGPGEQYF.

The gene calls are TRBV18 and TRBJ2-3; D gene unclear. The V gene's germline CDR1 is KGHSH and CDR2 LQKENI. The V end lost 6 bases, the J end lost 4 bases, and 8 bases lay between the germline ends. This CDR3 is built from 12 residues. This CDR3 is CASSYKSDTQYF. In nucleotides, the CDR3 is TGTGCCAGCTCGTATAAGTCAGATACGCAGTATTTT.

This chain uses TRBV7-9 with TRBJ1-6; D remains unclear. V was clipped by 3 bases and J by 0 bases, with 12 bases between them. This CDR3 has 17 amino acids. Germline V gives CDR1 SEHNR, CDR2 FQNEAQ (reference sequence). CDR3 DNA sequence: TGTGCCAGCAGCTTTAGGGATCGGAGCTCCTATAATTCACCCCTCCACTTT. Translating it yields CASSFRDRSSYNSPLHF.